This TCR beta chain was retrieved from a study of neurological immune-mediated disorders. This clonotype was recorded many times. Trimming cost V 7 bases and J 4 bases, with 16 bases left between them. The V gene's germline CDR1 is MNHEY and CDR2 SVGEGT. CDR3 length: 14 residues. TCRdb processed the 5' RACE reads anew with MiXCR; each CDR3 protein has one entry. The sample consists of 130,000 or so distinct CDR3 sequences, 3% to 3.5% of them appearing once. Sequences were obtained from PBMCs. This clonotype was obtained from a woman in her twenties or thirties with multiple sclerosis. The rearrangement joins TRBV6-2 or TRBV6-3 to TRBJ1-2; D is perhaps TRBD1 (6 bases). CDR3: CASKRPGTLYGYTF. The DNA for the CDR3 is TGTGCCAGCAAAAGACCCGGGACACTCTATGGCTACACCTTC.